Shown below are 8 T cell receptor beta chains from a single sample sequenced in a study of PD-L1 blockade in urothelial cancer. Here immunoSEQ multiplex PCR was the method, and the copy in TCRdb shows in-frame clones only, minus some. The top ten clones hold about 2.9% of a sample with 100,000 to 150,000 clones, around 85% of them seen once. Described time point: pretreatment peripheral blood. The starting material was PBMCs, obtained around atezolizumab (anti-PD-L1) treatment. These receptors all stem from a man aged 45-60 years with urothelial cancer.

This clone was counted only a few times. The chain combines TRBV9 with TRBJ2-1, with D perhaps matching TRBD2 (5 bases). The CDR3 loop spans 16 amino acids. Germline V lookup: CDR1 SGDLS, CDR2 YYNGEE. V was clipped by 0 bases and J by 1 base, with 11 bases between them. CDR3 loop: CASSVGGRTSYNEQFF. The CDR3 bases are TGTGCCAGCAGCGTAGGCGGACGGACTTCCTACAATGAGCAGTTCTTC. The whole variable domain, remainder taken from reference TRBV9 and TRBJ2-1, is DSGVTQTPKHLITATGQRVTLRCSPRSGDLSVYWYQQSLDQGLQFLIQYYNGEERAKGNILERFSAQQFPDLHSELNLSSLELGDSALYFCASSVGGRTSYNEQFFGPGTRLTVL.

The chain employs TRBV29-1 and TRBJ2-2; tentatively, D is TRBD1 (6 bases). The length of the CDR3 is 14 residues. Germline V gene data show CDR1 as SQVTM and CDR2 as ANQGSEA. The ends were cut back, 3 bases at V and 6 bases at J, with 14 bases in the middle. This chain's CDR3 is CSVERDRTAGELFF. The CDR3 nucleotides read TGCAGCGTTGAGAGAGACAGGACCGCCGGGGAGCTGTTTTTT.

V and J are TRBV18 and TRBJ1-2; TRBD1 agrees at 9 bases. The CDR3 extends over 13 amino acids. Germline CDR1 is KGHSH and CDR2 is LQKENI. Trimming cost V 3 bases and J 5 bases; bases outside gene matches: 1. The CDR3 DNA follows: TGTGCCAGCTCACCTGGGACAGGGTATGGCTACACCTTC. It translates to CASSPGTGYGYTF. The full variable domain, with the rest looked up from reference TRBV18 and TRBJ1-2, is NAGVMQNPRHLVRRRGQEARLRCSPMKGHSHVYWYRQLPEEGLKFMVYLQKENIIDESGMPKERFSAEFPKEGPSILRIQQVVRGDSAAYFCASSPGTGYGYTFGSGTRLTVV.

The genes are TRBV7-6 and TRBJ2-7; no definite D call. Germline-derived CDR1 and CDR2 are SGHVS and FNYEAQ. CDR3 length equals 16 residues. V was trimmed by 2 bases and J by 0 bases, leaving 14 bases between them. CDR3 bases: TGTGCCAGCAGCTTAACCGACGGGTTCCGCTCCTACGAGCAGTACTTC. Protein: CASSLTDGFRSYEQYF.

The V and J genes are TRBV7-2 and TRBJ2-1; the match to TRBD2 covers 8 bases. Per germline, CDR1 SGHTA and CDR2 FQGNSA. The length of the CDR3 is 16 residues. Trimming took 2 bases from V and 5 from J; bases not matched to a gene: 8. The CDR3 DNA reads TGTGCCAGCAGCTTACGGCGGCGGGAGGCCCACAATGAGCAGTTCTTC. Translation gives CASSLRRREAHNEQFF. Complete variable domain (other parts from reference TRBV7-2 and TRBJ2-1): GAGVSQSPSNKVTEKGKDVELRCDPISGHTALYWYRQSLGQGLEFLIYFQGNSAPDKSGLPSDRFSAERTGGSVSTLTIQRTQQEDSAVYLCASSLRRREAHNEQFFGPGTRLTVL.

This clone was observed a few times. The chain couples TRBV6-1 to TRBJ1-1, with D perhaps matching TRBD1 (5 bases). The CDR3 has 14 amino acids. The ends were cut back, 5 bases at V and 4 bases at J, with 14 bases in the middle. CDR1 and CDR2 from the germline V gene are MNHNS and SASEGT. The CDR3 protein is CASSSPGLSTEAFF. The CDR3 coding sequence is TGTGCCAGCAGTTCACCAGGGTTGAGCACTGAAGCTTTCTTT.

CDR3 protein: CASRGLAKETQYF. The CDR3 region has the DNA TGTGCCAGCAGGGGACTAGCGAAAGAGACCCAGTACTTC. This chain connects TRBV2 to TRBJ2-5; 10 bases agree with TRBD2. The CDR3 extends over 13 amino acids. V lost 6 bases to trimming and J lost 3 bases; unmatched junction nucleotides: 1. Looked up from germline, CDR1 is SNHLY and CDR2 is FYNNEI.

The V call is TRBV5-6, the J call TRBJ2-5; 10 nucleotides match TRBD2. The CDR3 has 18 residues. Germline V gives CDR1 SGHDT, CDR2 YYEEEE. Trimming removed 0 bases from V and 0 bases from J; junction bases left unmatched: 8. CDR3 protein: CASSLGPASGSNQETQYF. The CDR3 bases are TGTGCCAGCAGCTTGGGGCCCGCTAGCGGGAGCAACCAAGAGACCCAGTACTTC.